A selection of T cell receptor beta chains follows, all from one sample in a study of T cell responses to AZD1222 COVID-19 vaccine. Data came from immunoSEQ multiplex PCR; TCRdb stores just in-frame clones and leaves some out. The table lists about 93,000 clones, around 85% of them singletons. Sequenced here: peripheral blood, sampled on day 0 of AZD1222 vaccination. Source of these receptors: an adult in good health. The CDR3 runs from the conserved cysteine through the conserved F or W. A D gene is named only where the DNA matches it firmly.

d_call v_call cdr3_aa
. TRBV7-9 CASRERMSGDTEAFF
. TRBV7-2 CASSLEARDGLSNQPQHF
. TRBV28 CASAKNQPQHF
TRBD2 TRBV11-3 CASSSSGRAHGELFF
. TRBV15 CATSRVGAYSETNYGYTF
. TRBV7-4 CASITQYNSPLHF
. TRBV14 CASSQERDQPQHF
. TRBV7-9 CASSFQDSGNTIYF
. TRBV5-1 CASSLGRTQETQYF
. TRBV7-2 CASSLVGGRVMNTEAFF
TRBD1 TRBV18 CASSPPSVDRGSFF
. TRBV28 CASAASGYTF
. TRBV19 CASSKEQGRAEAFF
. TRBV6-1 CASEPRSGVHQPQHF
. TRBV19 CASSIREWDTKFF